This T cell receptor beta chain was captured in a study of T cell repertoires in cytomegalovirus infection (dated by TCRdb to between 2018 and 2021). With respect to the entire study: Donor HLA type was relevant to the analysis, as public TCR beta signatures indicated carriage of CMV infection together with the matching HLA type.

The data were produced on an Illumina HiSeq 1500. The public reads were run again by TCRdb, first through fastp at Q25 and then through MiXCR, and only productive beta chains were kept. Rows with a matching CDR3 protein are joined into one entry that keeps the most common DNA and genes. The sample contains tens of thousands of distinct CDR3 sequences, over 3.5% of them found a single time. Jointly, the top ten make up around a fifth of the sample. Broad study findings and their caveats: The ex vivo response was dominated by HLA-C-restricted CMV-specific TCR beta clonotypes, which also provided the single most frequent clonotype in two of eight donors. In both this cohort and an independent roughly 400-donor cohort, the cumulative frequency of public TCR beta family members distinguished carriers of CMV infection plus the relevant HLA type.

This clonotype appeared many times. Its antigen is not yet known. Base quality data are lacking; no much larger clone is found one base away. Specimen: PBMCs. This TCR was sampled from a human donor in good health (CMV status not recorded). Some clones in this sample may be carry-over from other donors' samples.

The DNA reads TGTGCCAGCAGCCCCGTGCTTCGGGACAGTGGGGGTAGAGGGTATGGCTACACCTTC. Translated, this is CASSPVLRDSGGRGYGYTF. The rearrangement combines TRBV7-2 with TRBJ1-2, with TRBD1 identical over 7 junction bases. From the germline V gene, CDR1 is SGHTA and CDR2 is FQGNSA. At the junction V is shortened by 5 bases and J by 5 bases; bases outside the gene matches: 23. CDR3 length: 19 amino acids, cysteine to phenylalanine. Solely the CDR3 DNA is kept, with 57 bases framed from the first base.